This T cell receptor beta chain is drawn from a study of control samples from healthy donors and cancer patients. Repertoires were generated with immunoSEQ multiplex PCR, while TCRdb's copy carries only in-frame clones and drops some. This sample has about 160,000 clones, with roughly nine tenths found just once. Germline V gives CDR1 SEHNR, CDR2 FQNEAQ (reference sequence). This CDR3 comprises 14 residues. The V end was cut by 6 bases, the J end by 2 bases, with 14 bases between. The origin of this receptor is a woman aged 25 to 39 in good health. The chain joins TRBV7-9 to TRBJ2-7; D is uncertain. The sample comprised blood. As DNA, the CDR3 is TGTGCCAGCAGTTCTGGGGAAAGGACCTACGAGCAGTACTTC. Translation gives CASSSGERTYEQYF.